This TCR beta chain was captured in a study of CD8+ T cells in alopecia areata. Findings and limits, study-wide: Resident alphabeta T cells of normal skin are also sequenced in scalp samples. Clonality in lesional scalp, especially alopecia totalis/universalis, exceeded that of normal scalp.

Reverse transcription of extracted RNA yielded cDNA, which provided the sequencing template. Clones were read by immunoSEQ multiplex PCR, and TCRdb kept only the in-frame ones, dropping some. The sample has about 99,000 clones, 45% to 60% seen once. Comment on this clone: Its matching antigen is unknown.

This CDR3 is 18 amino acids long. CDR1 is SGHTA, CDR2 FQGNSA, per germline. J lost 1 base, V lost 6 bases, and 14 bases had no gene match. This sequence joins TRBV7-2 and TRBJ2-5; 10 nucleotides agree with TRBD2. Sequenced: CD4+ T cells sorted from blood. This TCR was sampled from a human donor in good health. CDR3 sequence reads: CASRKGVVLAGGQETQYF. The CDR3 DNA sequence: TGTGCCAGCAGGAAAGGGGTCGTATTAGCGGGGGGCCAAGAGACCCAGTACTTC.